One and the same sample provided the 15 T cell receptor beta chains below, sequenced in a study of T-cell memory formation after mild COVID-19. TCRdb called the 5' RACE reads again in MiXCR, with one record for every CDR3 protein. The top ten hold around 2.9% of the sample, which has roughly 190,000 distinct CDR3 sequences, about 11% seen once. The sequencing sample was made of PBMCs or a T cell subset sorted from them (not recorded which). The receptors were gathered from a man younger than 35 who had mild COVID-19 (a few samples of this study predate the infection). Cell type and time point are not known.

In this sample, this clonotype turned up many times. The rearrangement uses TRBV10-2 and TRBJ1-5, with TRBD1 identical over 12 bases. V was clipped by 6 bases and J by 7 bases; unmatched bases: 4. CDR3 length: 14 amino acids. Per germline, CDR1 WSHSY and CDR2 SAAADI. The CDR3 here is CASSGTGGGQPQHF. The CDR3, as DNA: TGCGCCAGCAGCGGGACAGGGGGCGGACAGCCCCAGCATTTT.

This chain joins TRBV4-1 and TRBJ1-2; unclear D gene. Germline V gene data show CDR1 as MGHRA and CDR2 as YSYEKL. The CDR3 extends over 14 amino acids. Trimming left V 2 bases short and J 3 bases short, with 10 bases between. The CDR3 coding sequence is TGCGCCAGCAGCCAACCTCTCGGCTACTATGGCTACACCTTC. Its protein product is CASSQPLGYYGYTF.

The sample holds a few counts of this clonotype. The gene calls are TRBV5-1 and TRBJ2-1; D unclear. Germline-derived CDR1 and CDR2 are SGHRS and YFSETQ. The CDR3 spans 14 residues. The CDR3 region has the DNA TGCGGGTCCCGGCTGGCTTACTCCTACAATGAGCAGTTCTTC. Translation gives CGSRLAYSYNEQFF.

This clonotype was seen a handful of times. The chain links TRBV5-4 to TRBJ2-3, with a weak D call TRBD2 (5 bases). CDR1 SGHNT and CDR2 YYREEE come from the germline V gene (reference sequence). This CDR3 contains 15 residues. V lost 3 bases and J 0 bases, leaving 11 bases between the germline ends. The CDR3 is CASSSKRTSTDTQYF. CDR3 coding DNA: TGTGCCAGCAGCTCGAAGCGGACCAGCACAGATACGCAGTATTTT.

This chain connects TRBV7-2 to TRBJ2-3, with D possibly called TRBD1 or TRBD2 (6 bases each). The V end was cut by 1 base, the J end by 12 bases, with 20 bases between. The germline V gene encodes CDR1 SGHTA and CDR2 FQGNSA. The CDR3 length is 15 residues. Here the CDR3 reads CASSLGGGTNPPQYF. CDR3 coding DNA: TGTGCCAGCAGCTTAGGAGGGGGGACAAACCCGCCCCAGTATTTT.

The genes are TRBV4-2 and TRBJ2-3, with D perhaps TRBD1 or TRBD2 (5 bases each). CDR1 is LGHNA and CDR2 is YNFKEQ in the germline V gene. The CDR3 is 16 residues long. V lost 3 bases to trimming and J lost 2 bases, with 15 bases between them. CDR3 region: CASSQTPGPNTDTQYF. Here the CDR3 DNA reads TGTGCCAGCAGCCAGACACCGGGACCCAACACAGATACGCAGTATTTT.

V usage is TRBV19 and J usage is TRBJ2-5; TRBD2 might be the D (6 bases). The V and J ends lost 3 bases and 3 bases respectively, with 14 bases between them. Germline assignment: CDR1 LNHDA and CDR2 SQIVND (reference sequence). The CDR3 loop spans 15 amino acids. The CDR3 bases are TGTGCCAGTAGTATTCCCCGGAGGGGCGAAGAGACCCAGTACTTC. It codes for CASSIPRRGEETQYF.

This chain connects TRBV25-1 to TRBJ1-1, with D uncertain. This CDR3 comprises 12 residues. Germline V gives CDR1 MGHDK, CDR2 SYGVNS. V lost 7 bases and J lost 1, with 7 bases in between. CDR3 coding DNA: TGTGCCAGCAAGGCGGCGAACACTGAAGCTTTCTTT. Translated, it gives CASKAANTEAFF. The full variable domain, in which reference TRBV25-1 and TRBJ1-1 provide the parts outside the CDR3, is EADIYQTPRYLVIGTGKKITLECSQTMGHDKMYWYQQDPGMELHLIHYSYGVNSTEKGDLSSESTVSRIRTEHFPLTLESARPSHTSQYLCASKAANTEAFFGQGTRLTVV.

This clonotype has a handful of counts. The chain joins TRBV12-3 or TRBV12-4 to TRBJ1-5, with 10 bases identical to TRBD1. V dropped 6 bases and J dropped 6; count of bases not matched to a gene: 5. This CDR3 has 14 residues. Here the CDR3 reads CASRGQGDSQPQHF. As DNA, the CDR3 is TGTGCCAGCAGAGGACAGGGGGATAGTCAGCCCCAGCATTTT.

On this clonotype itself: The germline gene is not matched at one end of the junction; a read error may be the cause. The chain has TRBV30 and TRBJ1-5; no clear D gene. Germline CDR1 is GTSNPN and CDR2 is SVGIG (reference sequence). CDR3 length: 14 amino acids. CDR3 sequence reads: CAWSVKIGDQPQQF. The CDR3 nucleotides read TGTGCCTGGAGTGTAAAGATCGGGGATCAGCCCCAGCAATTT.

This rearrangement joins TRBV24-1 to TRBJ2-1, with TRBD2 matching over 7 bases. The CDR3 loop spans 16 amino acids. V trimming: 7 bases; J trimming: 4 bases; junction bases outside the gene matches: 12. In germline, CDR1 is KGHDR, CDR2 SFDVKD. The CDR3 nucleotides are TGTGCCACCAGCGGGAAGTGGGGGGGACTTTACAATGAGCAGTTCTTC. This translates into CATSGKWGGLYNEQFF.

The chain recombines TRBV21-1 with TRBJ2-7; the listed D gene, TRBD2, was not tested against the DNA. TRBV21-1 is a pseudogene. This CDR3 is 16 amino acids long. The CDR3 sequence is CAIRGLAGGLSYEQYV. In DNA, the CDR3 is TGTGCCATTAGGGGACTAGCGGGGGGACTCTCCTACGAGCAGTACGTC.

As concerns this clonotype: At one of its ends the junction is not consistent with the germline gene, which may arise from a read error. The chain links TRBV20-1 to TRBJ2-3, with 8 bases lining up with TRBD1. This CDR3 is 10 amino acids long. Per the germline V gene, CDR1 is DFQATT and CDR2 is SNEGSKA (reference sequence). DNA of the CDR3: TGCAGTGCCGACAGGGGAGCCCACCCATTT. Its translation: CSADRGAHPF.

This clonotype was counted a few times. The rearrangement uses TRBV28 and TRBJ2-3; TRBD2 matches 10 bases. The germline V gene encodes CDR1 MDHEN and CDR2 SYDVKM. The CDR3 totals 16 residues. Trimming at V came to 11 bases and at J to 0 bases, leaving 11 bases not matched to a gene. CDR3 nucleotide sequence: TGTGCCGCCATAGCGGGGGGCCCCCAAAGCACAGATACGCAGTATTTT. It codes for CAAIAGGPQSTDTQYF.

This clonotype was detected ten times or more. The chain links TRBV24-1 to TRBJ2-5, with 12 nucleotides matching TRBD2. The CDR3 runs 16 residues. V was clipped by 3 bases and J by 2 bases; unmatched bases: 3. Germline V lookup: CDR1 KGHDR, CDR2 SFDVKD. The CDR3 sequence is CATSDPTSGRQETQYF. DNA for the CDR3: TGTGCCACCAGTGATCCGACTAGCGGGAGACAAGAGACCCAGTACTTC.